These 26 T cell receptor beta chains were all obtained from the same sample, sequenced in a study of PD-1 blockade in classical Hodgkin lymphoma. Time point defined: cycle 4 day 1 (C4D1), after 6 weeks of nivolumab. All patients experienced relapse after autologous stem cell transplantation, and brentuximab vedotin exposure was variable. Some clones are missing from TCRdb's copy, which holds only in-frame ones; the method was immunoSEQ multiplex PCR. The sample has 15,000 to 20,000 clones, less than 70% seen once; the top ten hold 7.8%. The source material was peripheral blood mononuclear cells (PBMCs), sampled before the fourth cycle of nivolumab. The origin of the receptors is a human donor with classical Hodgkin lymphoma.

The genes are TRBV7-8 and TRBJ2-5; 12 bases line up with TRBD2. The CDR3 extends over 14 amino acids. Looked up from germline, CDR1 is SGHVS and CDR2 is FQNEAQ. The CDR3 bases are TGTGCTGCCGGACTAGCGGGACGGGCGGAGACCCAGTACTTC. Its protein product is CAAGLAGRAETQYF.

The chain has TRBV7-8 and TRBJ2-7; D may match TRBD1 or TRBD2 (6 bases each). The CDR3 is 16 amino acids. Germline V gives CDR1 SGHVS, CDR2 FQNEAQ. Trimming removed 1 base at V and 3 bases at J, with 16 bases between. CDR3 sequence reads: CASSLDLGGTLYEQYF. The CDR3 nucleotides read TGTGCCAGCAGCTTAGATTTGGGGGGCACCCTCTACGAGCAGTACTTC.

This rearrangement joins TRBV7-2 to TRBJ2-1; D possibly matches TRBD1 or TRBD2 (5 bases each). The CDR3 has 15 residues. Germline CDR1 is SGHTA and CDR2 is FQGNSA. V lost 5 bases to trimming and J lost 7 bases, with 18 bases between them. The CDR3 DNA reads TGTGCCAGCAGCCCCGTGAGGGGCGCGAGGAATGAGCAGTTCTTC. This codes for CASSPVRGARNEQFF.

This chain connects TRBV4-1 to TRBJ1-1, with D maybe TRBD1 (5 bases). V was pared by 1 base and J by 3 bases, with 12 bases between. The CDR3 runs 15 residues. CDR1 is MGHRA and CDR2 is YSYEKL in the germline V gene. CDR3 amino acids: CASSQGGGAYTEAFF. The CDR3 DNA sequence: TGCGCCAGCAGCCAAGGAGGAGGGGCATACACTGAAGCTTTCTTT.

This clone occurred a few times. This chain joins TRBV7-9 and TRBJ2-7, with D unresolved. CDR1 and CDR2 from the germline V gene are SEHNR and FQNEAQ (reference sequence). Between the trimmed V and J ends, which lost 5 bases and 0 bases, there was a span of 11 bases. This CDR3 region has 14 residues. The CDR3 bases are TGTGCCAGCAGCCCCCCTAGTCACTCCTACGAGCAGTACTTC. Amino acid sequence: CASSPPSHSYEQYF.

This clone was counted between two and nine times. DNA for the CDR3: TGTGCCAGCAGCGTAGAGGGGAACTACAATGAGCAGTTCTTC. Residues: CASSVEGNYNEQFF. This sequence joins TRBV9 and TRBJ2-1; possible D gene TRBD1, 5 bases. Trimming shortened V by 0 bases and J by 3 bases, and 7 bases separated the two germline ends. CDR1 is SGDLS, CDR2 YYNGEE, per germline. There are 14 residues in the CDR3.

The chain recombines TRBV28 with TRBJ2-5; D gene ambiguous. The V end lost 2 bases, the J end lost 0 bases, and 4 bases lay between the germline ends. The length of the CDR3 is 13 residues. Germline V lookup: CDR1 MDHEN, CDR2 SYDVKM. CDR3: CASSLPYQETQYF. Here the CDR3 DNA reads TGTGCCAGCAGTTTACCGTACCAAGAGACCCAGTACTTC.

The chain couples TRBV7-8 to TRBJ1-3; D perhaps matches TRBD1 (5 bases). Between the trimmed V and J ends, which lost 2 bases and 0 bases, there was a span of 14 bases. Germline V gene data show CDR1 as SGHVS and CDR2 as FQNEAQ. CDR3 size: 17 residues. DNA for the CDR3: TGTGCCAGCAGCTTAACCGCAGTGGGGGACTCTGGAAACACCATATATTTT. Translating gives CASSLTAVGDSGNTIYF.

The rearrangement uses TRBV29-1 and TRBJ1-2; TRBD1 is a possible D gene (6 bases). Germline V gene data show CDR1 as SQVTM and CDR2 as ANQGSEA. Trimming removed 6 bases from V and 4 bases from J, with 18 bases in between. The CDR3 runs 14 residues. CDR3 region: CSVPGHPLGYGYTF. Here the CDR3 DNA reads TGCAGCGTCCCGGGACACCCCCTCGGCTATGGCTACACCTTC.

The J gene is TRBJ2-3, the V gene TRBV4-2; TRBD2 aligns across 7 bases. The CDR3 consists of 15 residues. After removal of 2 bases from V and 6 bases from J, the junction contained 8 bases not matched to a gene. CDR1 is LGHNA, CDR2 YNFKEQ, per germline. CDR3 DNA: TGTGCCAGCAGCCAAAGCGTGGGAGGGTATGATACGCAGTATTTT. Translation gives CASSQSVGGYDTQYF.

A single count supports this clone. The chain has TRBV4-1 and TRBJ2-3; D not resolved. Trimming took off 2 bases at V and 1 base at J, with 10 bases between the two ends. Germline-derived CDR1 and CDR2 are MGHRA and YSYEKL. The CDR3 has 15 amino acids. In nucleotides, the CDR3 is TGCGCCAGCAGCCAATCTGGGTTGGGCACAGATACGCAGTATTTT. It specifies CASSQSGLGTDTQYF.

This clone was observed a handful of times. This chain uses TRBV5-4 with TRBJ2-5; 10 nucleotides match TRBD2. CDR1 SGHNT and CDR2 YYREEE come from the germline V gene (reference sequence). This CDR3 has 16 residues. V was pared by 2 bases and J by 9 bases, with 13 bases of the junction left unmatched. For the CDR3, the DNA is TGTGCCAGCAGCTTCGAGGGACTAGCGAGACCCGGGGCCCAGTACTTC. Amino acids: CASSFEGLARPGAQYF.

The V call is TRBV7-2, the J call TRBJ2-3, with D tentatively TRBD1 or TRBD2 (5 bases each). The CDR3 loop spans 14 amino acids. From germline, CDR1 is SGHTA and CDR2 FQGNSA. V dropped 3 bases and J dropped 5 bases, with 12 bases sitting between them. Here the CDR3 DNA reads TGTGCCAGCAGCTTGAGGGGACGGGGAGATACGCAGTATTTT. Translated: CASSLRGRGDTQYF. The whole variable domain, filled in from reference TRBV7-2 and TRBJ2-3, reads GAGVSQSPSNKVTEKGKDVELRCDPISGHTALYWYRQSLGQGLEFLIYFQGNSAPDKSGLPSDRFSAERTGGSVSTLTIQRTQQEDSAVYLCASSLRGRGDTQYFGPGTRLTVL.

The V gene is TRBV7-6, the J gene TRBJ2-1; D gene ambiguous. The CDR3 extends over 15 amino acids. CDR1 is SGHVS, CDR2 FNYEAQ, per germline. Between the trimmed V and J ends, which lost 1 base and 6 bases, there was a span of 13 bases. The CDR3 here is CASSLETQQSNEQFF. In nucleotides, the CDR3 is TGTGCCAGCAGCTTAGAGACTCAACAATCCAATGAGCAGTTCTTC.

This clone was counted between two and nine times. V is TRBV2 and J is TRBJ1-1; 9 positions match TRBD1. The junction had 2 bases not matched to a gene; V was cut back by 2 bases and J by 4 bases. Germline V gene data show CDR1 as SNHLY and CDR2 as FYNNEI. There are 14 residues in the CDR3. The CDR3 here is CASSEWTGATEAFF. The CDR3 nucleotides read TGTGCCAGCAGTGAATGGACAGGGGCCACTGAAGCTTTCTTT.

V gene TRBV9 combines with J gene TRBJ1-1, with D hard to call. CDR3 size: 14 residues. CDR1 is SGDLS, CDR2 YYNGEE, per germline. Deletions cut 6 bases from V and 1 base from J, with 13 bases between. The chain's CDR3 is CASTPTDGNTEAFF. DNA for the CDR3: TGTGCCAGCACCCCTACCGACGGGAACACTGAAGCTTTCTTT.

This clone was detected only a few times. J is TRBJ1-1 and V is TRBV6-1; the D is unclear. Germline CDR1 MNHNS, CDR2 SASEGT. Trimming took off 6 bases at V and 2 bases at J, with 7 bases between the two ends. CDR3 length: 12 residues. The CDR3 DNA is TGTGCCAGCAGCGCATCTAACACTGAAGCTTTCTTT. Protein product: CASSASNTEAFF.

This clone appeared once. J is TRBJ1-2 and V is TRBV5-5, with D perhaps matching TRBD1 (5 bases). Deletions cut 4 bases from V and 7 bases from J, with 17 bases between. Germline loops: CDR1 SGHKS, CDR2 YYEKEE (reference sequence). The CDR3 extends over 14 amino acids. CDR3 in amino acids: CASSPDSGYLGYTF. DNA of the CDR3: TGTGCCAGCAGCCCAGATTCAGGGTACCTTGGCTACACCTTC. The full variable domain, its missing parts supplied by reference TRBV5-5 and TRBJ1-2, is DAGVTQSPTHLIKTRGQQVTLRCSPISGHKSVSWYQQVLGQGPQFIFQYYEKEERGRGNFPDRFSARQFPNYSSELNVNALLLGDSALYLCASSPDSGYLGYTFGSGTRLTVV.

The chain employs TRBV7-9 and TRBJ1-3; D is undetermined. The CDR3 is 16 residues long. Per the germline V gene, CDR1 is SEHNR and CDR2 is FQNEAQ (reference sequence). V was pared by 3 bases and J by 0 bases, with 12 bases between. Written as DNA, the CDR3 is TGTGCCAGCAGCTTTGGTCTGCCGAGCTCTGGAAACACCATATATTTT. It specifies CASSFGLPSSGNTIYF.

This clone qualifies as medium-sized (0.01 to 0.1%). The chain recombines TRBV27 with TRBJ2-2, with 14 bases matching TRBD2. V was clipped by 5 bases and J by 4 bases; unmatched bases: 6. The CDR3 extends over 17 amino acids. CDR1 MNHEY and CDR2 SMNVEV come from the germline V gene (reference sequence). As DNA, the CDR3 is TGTGCCAGCAGTCCGGGACTAGCGGGAGTTGGCACCGGGGAGCTGTTTTTT. Its translation is CASSPGLAGVGTGELFF.

V is TRBV27 and J is TRBJ2-3; D gene ambiguous. The germline CDR1 and CDR2 sequences are MNHEY and SMNVEV (reference sequence). CDR3 length: 14 amino acids. The germline V and J ends were trimmed by 3 bases and 2 bases, with 9 bases remaining between them. CDR3 sequence reads: CASSLAATTDTQYF. CDR3 coding DNA: TGTGCCAGCAGTTTGGCAGCGACCACAGATACGCAGTATTTT.

CDR3 in DNA: TGTGCCAGCAGCTTAATGTGGGAGATAGATTCACCCCTCCACTTT. This gives the protein CASSLMWEIDSPLHF. V is TRBV13 and J is TRBJ1-6; no reliable D call. CDR1 is PRHDT, CDR2 FYEKMQ, per germline (reference sequence). The CDR3 has 15 amino acids. Trimming removed 2 bases at V and 8 bases at J, with 13 bases between.

This clone has a handful of counts. This chain links TRBV10-3 with TRBJ2-1, with D possibly called TRBD1 or TRBD2 (5 bases each). CDR1 and CDR2 from the germline V gene are ENHRY and SYGVKD. The CDR3 contains 15 residues. V was clipped by 3 bases and J by 1 base, with 10 bases between them. The CDR3 DNA sequence: TGTGCCATCAGTGACAGGGACCAATCCTACAATGAGCAGTTCTTC. Translated: CAISDRDQSYNEQFF.

V and J are TRBV7-9 and TRBJ1-2, with 9 bases aligning to TRBD1. The CDR3 is 14 residues long. The germline gives CDR1 SEHNR, CDR2 FQNEAQ (reference sequence). V was pared by 6 bases and J by 2 bases, with 4 bases of the junction left unmatched. CDR3 sequence: CASSLGTGNYGYTF. In DNA, the CDR3 is TGTGCCAGCAGTCTGGGGACAGGGAACTATGGCTACACCTTC.

V gene TRBV5-4 combines with J gene TRBJ1-5, with D possibly being TRBD1 (6 bases). Trimming stripped 2 bases from V and 4 bases from J, with 10 bases between. In germline, CDR1 is SGHNT, CDR2 YYREEE (reference sequence). The length of the CDR3 is 14 residues. The CDR3 region is CASSFLDSNQPQHF. CDR3 nucleotide sequence: TGTGCCAGCAGCTTCCTGGACAGTAATCAGCCCCAGCATTTT.

This clone was counted between two and nine times. The V call is TRBV7-8, the J call TRBJ1-1, with a weak D call TRBD1 (5 bases). The germline V gene has CDR1 SGHVS and CDR2 FQNEAQ. CDR3 size: 14 residues. V dropped 4 bases and J dropped 0 bases, with 9 bases sitting between them. The CDR3 nucleotides are TGTGCCAGCAGCTGGGGGGGGTTGAACACTGAAGCTTTCTTT. Its protein product is CASSWGGLNTEAFF. Filled out from reference TRBV7-8 and TRBJ1-1, the complete variable domain reads GAGVSQSPRYKVAKRGQDVALRCDPISGHVSLFWYQQALGQGPEFLTYFQNEAQLDKSGLPSDRFFAERPEGSVSTLKIQRTQQEDSAVYLCASSWGGLNTEAFFGQGTRLTVV.